The 3 T cell receptor beta chains given below trace back to one sample, sequenced in a study of blood T cells in healthy people across ages. Alongside a J-beta primer mix, a sample-barcoded 5' primer served in a second PCR lasting about 7 to 12 cycles. Via MiXCR, TCRdb re-called the 5' RACE reads, giving one row per CDR3 protein. The sample lists hundreds of thousands of distinct CDR3 sequences, approximately 50% occurring once. The sample comprised blood. All receptors derive from a man aged 55 to 70 in good health.

This chain uses TRBV20-1 with TRBJ1-1; 8 nucleotides agree with TRBD1. Germline CDR1 DFQATT, CDR2 SNEGSKA (reference sequence). The CDR3 sequence is 14 residues long. V was pared by 1 base and J by 6 bases, with 7 bases of the junction left unmatched. The CDR3 nucleotides read TGCAGTGCTAGAGCTGGACAGGGTCGTTCTGAAGCTTTCTTT. Its protein product is CSARAGQGRSEAFF.

The V and J genes are TRBV6-6 and TRBJ2-5, with D uncertain. Germline V gene lookup returns CDR1 MNHNY and CDR2 SVGAGI (reference sequence). The CDR3 totals 15 residues. The V end lost 4 bases, the J end lost 5 bases, and 17 bases lay between the germline ends. CDR3 in amino acids: CASSSPGSVEETQYF. CDR3 bases: TGTGCCAGCAGTTCCCCCGGCAGCGTCGAGGAGACCCAGTACTTC.

The rearrangement uses TRBV7-9 and TRBJ2-7; no firm D call. CDR3 length: 13 residues. V was pared by 5 bases and J by 3 bases, with 11 bases between. Germline CDR1 is SEHNR and CDR2 is FQNEAQ (reference sequence). CDR3 protein: CASSAASHYEQYF. As DNA, the CDR3 is TGTGCCAGCAGCGCAGCGTCTCACTACGAGCAGTACTTC.